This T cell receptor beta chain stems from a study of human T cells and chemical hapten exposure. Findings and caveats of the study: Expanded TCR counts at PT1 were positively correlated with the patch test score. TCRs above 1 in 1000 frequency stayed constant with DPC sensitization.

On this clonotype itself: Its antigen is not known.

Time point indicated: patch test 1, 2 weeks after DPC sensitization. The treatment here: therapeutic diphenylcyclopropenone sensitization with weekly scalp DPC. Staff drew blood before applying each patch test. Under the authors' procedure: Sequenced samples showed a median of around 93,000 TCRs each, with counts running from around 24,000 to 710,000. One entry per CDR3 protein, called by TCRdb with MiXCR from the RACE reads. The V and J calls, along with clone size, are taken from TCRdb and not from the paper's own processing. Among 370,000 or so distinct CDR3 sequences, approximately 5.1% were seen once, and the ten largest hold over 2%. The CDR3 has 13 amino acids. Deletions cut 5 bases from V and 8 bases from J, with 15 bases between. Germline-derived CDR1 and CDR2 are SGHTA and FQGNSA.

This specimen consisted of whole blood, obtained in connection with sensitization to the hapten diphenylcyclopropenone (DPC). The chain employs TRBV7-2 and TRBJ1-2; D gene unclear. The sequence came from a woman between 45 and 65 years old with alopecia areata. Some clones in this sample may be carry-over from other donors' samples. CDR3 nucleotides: TGTGCCAGCAGCCTGGAGGGAAGAGGCGGCTACACCTTC. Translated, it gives CASSLEGRGGYTF.